This TCR beta chain was recovered during a study of shared clonotypes between healthy human individuals. Overall study context: Per donor, CD8 memory used one plate, CD8 naive used two, CD4 memory used three and CD4 naive used three.

The germline V gene encodes CDR1 MNHEY and CDR2 SVGAGI. This CDR3 region has 14 residues. V gave up 6 bases and J gave up 1 base, with 12 bases separating them. Donors, healthy HIV-negative adults, lacked recent acute infections or vaccinations. Study observations and caveats: Estimated clonotype richness was generally higher in naive than memory subsets. A limitation of the genetic and exposure-history diversity represented arose from few donors.

Only a few counts were recorded for this clone. What it binds is unknown. Generated by immunoSEQ multiplex PCR, the TCRdb table keeps only in-frame clones and is missing some. The data contain 550,000 to 800,000 clones, approximately 74% of them singletons. This chain links TRBV6-5 with TRBJ1-1; D is perhaps TRBD1 (6 bases). The sample taken for sequencing was memory CD4+ T cells sorted from blood. Subset specified: CD45RA-negative fraction. The clonotype originates from a woman younger than 45 in good health. DNA of the CDR3: TGTGCCAGCAGGGGACAAATGGGGAACACTGAAGCTTTCTTT. Translating it yields CASRGQMGNTEAFF.